A selection of T cell receptor beta chains follows, all from one sample in a study of T-cell reconstitution after alpha-beta-depleted transplantation in children. From the PCR reads, TCRdb called clonotypes with MiXCR, one entry per CDR3 protein. The data hold a few hundred thousand distinct CDR3 sequences, with around a tenth observed a single time. This sample comprised PBMCs from the stem cell graft donor, obtained from the stem cell graft. The source of these receptors is a human donor who donated a stem cell graft to a child with acute lymphoblastic leukemia. CDR3s leave out the opening cysteine and the closing phenylalanine or tryptophan. Fields, in order: CDR3 protein, V gene, J gene.

CDR3: ASRWLADSYEQY; V: TRBV5-1; J: TRBJ2-7
CDR3: ATSDLSGGDEQF; V: TRBV24-1; J: TRBJ2-1
CDR3: ASSLDGLNTEAF; V: TRBV12-3/TRBV12-4; J: TRBJ1-1
CDR3: ASSLDRAGRETQY; V: TRBV5-1; J: TRBJ2-5
CDR3: ASTALGVEQF; V: TRBV12-3/TRBV12-4; J: TRBJ2-1
CDR3: ASLETSGSLETQY; V: TRBV7-9; J: TRBJ2-5
CDR3: ATSTTGGLETQY; V: TRBV15; J: TRBJ2-5
CDR3: ASSRVLGGEAF; V: TRBV4-1; J: TRBJ1-1
CDR3: SARDMKGAYGYT; V: TRBV20-1; J: TRBJ1-2
CDR3: ASSLGAPEQF; V: TRBV7-2; J: TRBJ2-1
CDR3: ASRAGYTGELF; V: TRBV5-1; J: TRBJ2-2
CDR3: ASSLGVGQARETQY; V: TRBV7-9; J: TRBJ2-5
CDR3: ASGGLGGANVLT; V: TRBV27; J: TRBJ2-6
CDR3: ASSPTTLQGLPGNTIY; V: TRBV12-3/TRBV12-4; J: TRBJ1-3
CDR3: SATRTSGNYEQY; V: TRBV20-1; J: TRBJ2-7
CDR3: AIRGTVKSSEQY; V: TRBV10-3; J: TRBJ2-7
CDR3: SARGLYYEQY; V: TRBV20-1; J: TRBJ2-7
CDR3: ASAPGGGQPQH; V: TRBV27; J: TRBJ1-5
CDR3: ASSQVSRTPYNEQF; V: TRBV4-1; J: TRBJ2-1
CDR3: ASTLSAFYNEQF; V: TRBV11-1; J: TRBJ2-1
CDR3: SALSGGSGTDTQY; V: TRBV20-1; J: TRBJ2-3
CDR3: ASSPGGRNTGELF; V: TRBV6-1; J: TRBJ2-2
CDR3: SAVTSGSLSDTQY; V: TRBV20-1; J: TRBJ2-3
CDR3: ASSLAPAGSSYNEQF; V: TRBV7-8; J: TRBJ2-1
CDR3: SDPFPGLARETQY; V: TRBV20-1; J: TRBJ2-5
CDR3: ASSSLLGGRWEQY; V: TRBV5-6; J: TRBJ2-7
CDR3: ASLRVPQETQY; V: TRBV7-2; J: TRBJ2-5
CDR3: SAATDSSYEQY; V: TRBV20-1; J: TRBJ2-7
CDR3: ATSDTGTRHNEQF; V: TRBV24-1; J: TRBJ2-1
CDR3: ASSPNAPYEQY; V: TRBV7-2; J: TRBJ2-7
CDR3: SARDRGLVGGPSTDTQY; V: TRBV20-1; J: TRBJ2-3
CDR3: ASSGQPEETQY; V: TRBV28; J: TRBJ2-5
CDR3: ASSLQQGYGYT; V: TRBV7-2; J: TRBJ1-2
CDR3: ASSLTASYNEQF; V: TRBV5-1; J: TRBJ2-1
CDR3: SATSGSQSYEQY; V: TRBV20-1; J: TRBJ2-7
CDR3: ASSINRGETQY; V: TRBV19; J: TRBJ2-5
CDR3: SAREPGLAYPEQF; V: TRBV20-1; J: TRBJ2-1
CDR3: PSSGAAYNEQF; V: TRBV5-5; J: TRBJ2-1
CDR3: AWKVPGRGGEQF; V: TRBV30; J: TRBJ2-1
CDR3: ASSLGTILGTSGLNEQF; V: TRBV7-6; J: TRBJ2-1
CDR3: ASSPRRVETQY; V: TRBV5-1; J: TRBJ2-5
CDR3: ATSRDQGLETQY; V: TRBV15; J: TRBJ2-5
CDR3: ASEKTGVNEQF; V: TRBV12-3/TRBV12-4; J: TRBJ2-1
CDR3: SARDSSSGVSRYQETQY; V: TRBV20-1; J: TRBJ2-5
CDR3: ASRDSPKWQF; V: TRBV6-6; J: TRBJ2-1
CDR3: AISGADRGSYEQY; V: TRBV10-3; J: TRBJ2-7
CDR3: ASSLDWRVADSNQPQH; V: TRBV4-1; J: TRBJ1-5
CDR3: ATSRGLQDLNTEAF; V: TRBV15; J: TRBJ1-1
CDR3: ASSYVAGGLSGELF; V: TRBV6-2/TRBV6-3; J: TRBJ2-2
CDR3: ASSLGERSTDTQY; V: TRBV7-3; J: TRBJ2-3
CDR3: ASSFSGGSYNSPLH; V: TRBV28; J: TRBJ1-6
CDR3: ASSQVGESGTGELF; V: TRBV4-1; J: TRBJ2-2
CDR3: ASSPRTGTYNEQF; V: TRBV5-1; J: TRBJ2-1
CDR3: ASSRASRAQY; V: TRBV28; J: TRBJ2-3
CDR3: ASSQRESPRGEQY; V: TRBV4-2; J: TRBJ2-7
CDR3: ASSIGRPGTSGYNEQF; V: TRBV19; J: TRBJ2-1
CDR3: ASSDGIAEAF; V: TRBV7-9; J: TRBJ1-1